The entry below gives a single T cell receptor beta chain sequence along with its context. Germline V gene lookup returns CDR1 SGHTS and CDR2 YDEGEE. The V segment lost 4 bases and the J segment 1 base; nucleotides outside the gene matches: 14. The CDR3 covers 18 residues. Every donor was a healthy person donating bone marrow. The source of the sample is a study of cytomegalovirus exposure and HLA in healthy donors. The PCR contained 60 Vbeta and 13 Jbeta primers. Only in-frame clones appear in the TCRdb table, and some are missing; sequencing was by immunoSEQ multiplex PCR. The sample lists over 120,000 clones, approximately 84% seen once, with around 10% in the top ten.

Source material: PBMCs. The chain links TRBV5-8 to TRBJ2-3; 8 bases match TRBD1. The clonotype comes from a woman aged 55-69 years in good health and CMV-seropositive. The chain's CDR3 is CASSSRDRTESRTDTQYF. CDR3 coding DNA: TGTGCCAGCAGCAGCCGGGACAGGACCGAGTCGCGCACAGATACGCAGTATTTT.